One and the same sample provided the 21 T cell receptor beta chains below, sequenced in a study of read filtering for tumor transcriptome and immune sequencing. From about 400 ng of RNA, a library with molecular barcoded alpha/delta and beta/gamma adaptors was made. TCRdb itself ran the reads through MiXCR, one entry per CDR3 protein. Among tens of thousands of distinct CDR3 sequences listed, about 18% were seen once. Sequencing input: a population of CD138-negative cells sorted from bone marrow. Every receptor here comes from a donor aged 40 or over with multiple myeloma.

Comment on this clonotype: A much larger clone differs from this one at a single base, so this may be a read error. CDR3 nucleotide sequence: TGTGCCAGCACACCCGACGGGAAAAGCAATCAGCCCCAGCATTTT. This encodes CASTPDGKSNQPQHF. The chain couples TRBV18 to TRBJ1-5; D remains ambiguous. Germline values: CDR1 KGHSH, CDR2 LQKENI. CDR3 size: 15 residues.

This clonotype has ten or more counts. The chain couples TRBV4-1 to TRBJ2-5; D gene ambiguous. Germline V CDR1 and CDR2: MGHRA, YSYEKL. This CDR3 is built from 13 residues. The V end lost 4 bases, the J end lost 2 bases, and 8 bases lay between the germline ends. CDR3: CASSLFKQETQYF. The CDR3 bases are TGCGCCAGCAGCCTTTTTAAACAAGAGACCCAGTACTTC.

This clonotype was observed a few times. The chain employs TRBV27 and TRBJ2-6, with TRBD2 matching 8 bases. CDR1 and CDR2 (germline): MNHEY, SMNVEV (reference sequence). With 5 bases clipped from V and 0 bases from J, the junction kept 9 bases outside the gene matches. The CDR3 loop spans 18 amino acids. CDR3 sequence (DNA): TGTGCCAGCAGTCCCCAAGCGGGGGCGCTCTCTGGGGCCAACGTCCTGACTTTC. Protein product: CASSPQAGALSGANVLTF.

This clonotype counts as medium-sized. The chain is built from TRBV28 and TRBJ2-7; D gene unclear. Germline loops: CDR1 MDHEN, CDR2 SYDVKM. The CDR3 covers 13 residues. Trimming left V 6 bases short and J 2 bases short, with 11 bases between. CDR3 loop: CASRSAYTYEQYF. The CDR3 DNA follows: TGTGCCAGCAGGTCCGCCTACACCTACGAGCAGTACTTC.

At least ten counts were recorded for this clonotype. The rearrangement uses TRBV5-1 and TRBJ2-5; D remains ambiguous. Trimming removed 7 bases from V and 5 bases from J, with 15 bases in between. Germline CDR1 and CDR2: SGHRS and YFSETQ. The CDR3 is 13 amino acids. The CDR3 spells CASGAPPMETQYF. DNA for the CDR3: TGCGCCAGCGGTGCCCCCCCGATGGAGACCCAGTACTTC.

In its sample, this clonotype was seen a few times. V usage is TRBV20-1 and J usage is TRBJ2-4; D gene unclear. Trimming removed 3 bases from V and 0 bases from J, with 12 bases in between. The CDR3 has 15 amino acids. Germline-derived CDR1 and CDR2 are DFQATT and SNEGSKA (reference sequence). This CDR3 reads CSASTWEAAKNIQYF. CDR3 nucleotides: TGCAGTGCTAGTACCTGGGAAGCAGCCAAAAACATTCAGTACTTC.

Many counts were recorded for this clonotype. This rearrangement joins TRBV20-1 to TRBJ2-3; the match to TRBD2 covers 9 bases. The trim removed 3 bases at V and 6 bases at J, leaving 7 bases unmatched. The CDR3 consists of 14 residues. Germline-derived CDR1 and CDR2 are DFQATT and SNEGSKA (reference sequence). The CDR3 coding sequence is TGCAGTGCTAGTAATGCGGGAGGGGGGGATACGCAGTATTTT. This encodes CSASNAGGGDTQYF.

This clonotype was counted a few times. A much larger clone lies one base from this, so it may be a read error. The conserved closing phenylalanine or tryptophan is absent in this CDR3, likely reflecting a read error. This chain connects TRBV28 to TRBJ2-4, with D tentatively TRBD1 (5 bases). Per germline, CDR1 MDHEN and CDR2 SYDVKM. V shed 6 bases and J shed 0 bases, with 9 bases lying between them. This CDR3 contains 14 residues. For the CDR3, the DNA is TGTGCCAGCAGACCAACAGGAGCCAAAAACATTCAGTACCTC. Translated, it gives CASRPTGAKNIQYL.

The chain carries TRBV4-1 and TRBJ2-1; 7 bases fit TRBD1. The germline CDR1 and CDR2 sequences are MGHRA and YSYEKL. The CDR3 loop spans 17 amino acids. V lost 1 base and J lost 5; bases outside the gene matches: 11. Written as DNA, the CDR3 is TGCGCCAGCAGCCAAGTCCTCAAGGGGGCTCGGCACAATGAGCAGTTCTTC. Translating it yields CASSQVLKGARHNEQFF.

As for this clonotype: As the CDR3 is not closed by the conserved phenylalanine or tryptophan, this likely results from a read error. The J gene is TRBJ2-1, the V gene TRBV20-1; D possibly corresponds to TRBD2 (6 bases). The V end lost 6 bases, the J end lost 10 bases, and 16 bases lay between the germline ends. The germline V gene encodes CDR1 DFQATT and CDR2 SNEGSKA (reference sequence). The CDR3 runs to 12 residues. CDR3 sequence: CSASSRAGEQFI. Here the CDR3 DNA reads TGCAGTGCAAGCAGTCGTGCGGGAGAGCAGTTCATC.

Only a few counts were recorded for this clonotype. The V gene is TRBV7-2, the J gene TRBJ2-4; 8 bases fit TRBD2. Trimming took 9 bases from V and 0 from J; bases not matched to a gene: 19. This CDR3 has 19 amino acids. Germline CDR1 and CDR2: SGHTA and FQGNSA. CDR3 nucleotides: TGTGCCAGTTCTATAAGAGCAGCGGGGGCCCTCGTAGCCAAAAACATTCAGTACTTC. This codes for CASSIRAAGALVAKNIQYF. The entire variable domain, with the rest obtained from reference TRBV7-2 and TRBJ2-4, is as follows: GAGVSQSPSNKVTEKGKDVELRCDPISGHTALYWYRQSLGQGLEFLIYFQGNSAPDKSGLPSDRFSAERTGGSVSTLTIQRTQQEDSAVYLCASSIRAAGALVAKNIQYFGAGTRLSVL.

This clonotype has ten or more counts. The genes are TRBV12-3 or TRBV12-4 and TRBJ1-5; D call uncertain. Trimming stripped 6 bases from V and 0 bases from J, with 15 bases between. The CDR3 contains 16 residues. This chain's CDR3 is CASSPHGQNSNQPQHF. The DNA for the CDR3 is TGTGCCAGCAGCCCCCACGGGCAGAATAGCAATCAGCCCCAGCATTTT.

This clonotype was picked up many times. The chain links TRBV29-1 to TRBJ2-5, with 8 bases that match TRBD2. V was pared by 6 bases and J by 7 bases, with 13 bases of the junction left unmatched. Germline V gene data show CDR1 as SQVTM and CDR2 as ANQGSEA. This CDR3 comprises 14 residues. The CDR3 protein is CSVEDILAGGTQYF. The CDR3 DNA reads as TGCAGCGTAGAGGACATACTGGCGGGAGGGACCCAGTACTTC.

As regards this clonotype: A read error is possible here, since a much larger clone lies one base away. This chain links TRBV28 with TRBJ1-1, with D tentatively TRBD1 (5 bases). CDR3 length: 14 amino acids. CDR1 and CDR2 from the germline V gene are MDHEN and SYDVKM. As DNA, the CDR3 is TGTGCCAGCAGTTTATCCTACAGGAACACTGAAACTTTCTTT. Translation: CASSLSYRNTETFF.

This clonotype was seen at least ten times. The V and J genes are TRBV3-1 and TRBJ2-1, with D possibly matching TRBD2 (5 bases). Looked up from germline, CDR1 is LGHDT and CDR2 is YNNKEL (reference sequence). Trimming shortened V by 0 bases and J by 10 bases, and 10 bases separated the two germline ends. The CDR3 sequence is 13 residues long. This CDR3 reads CASSQEADGEQFF. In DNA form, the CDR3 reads TGTGCCAGCAGCCAAGAAGCGGACGGGGAGCAGTTCTTC.

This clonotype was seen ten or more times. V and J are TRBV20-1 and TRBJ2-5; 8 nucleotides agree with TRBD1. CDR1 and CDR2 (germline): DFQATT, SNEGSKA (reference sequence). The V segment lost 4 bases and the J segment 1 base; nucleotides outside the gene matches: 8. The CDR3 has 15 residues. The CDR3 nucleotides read TGCAGTGCTATACTCGACAGGGGAATCCAAGAGACCCAGTACTTC. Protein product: CSAILDRGIQETQYF.

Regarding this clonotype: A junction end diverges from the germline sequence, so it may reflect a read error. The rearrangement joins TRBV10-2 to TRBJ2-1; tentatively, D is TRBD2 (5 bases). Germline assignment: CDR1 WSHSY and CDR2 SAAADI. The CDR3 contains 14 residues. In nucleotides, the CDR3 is TGCGCCAGCAGTACGGGGAGCTCCTACAATAAGCAGTTCTTC. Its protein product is CASSTGSSYNKQFF.

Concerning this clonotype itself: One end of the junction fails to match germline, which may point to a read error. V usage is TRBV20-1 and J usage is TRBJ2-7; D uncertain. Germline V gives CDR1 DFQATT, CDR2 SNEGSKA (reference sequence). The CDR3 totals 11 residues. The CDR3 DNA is TGCAGTGCTAGAGAGAACTACGAGCGGTACTTC. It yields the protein CSARENYERYF.

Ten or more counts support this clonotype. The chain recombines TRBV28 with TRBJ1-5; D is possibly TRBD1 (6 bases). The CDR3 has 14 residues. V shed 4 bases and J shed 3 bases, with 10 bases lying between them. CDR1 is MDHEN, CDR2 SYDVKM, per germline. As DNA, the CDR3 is TGTGCCAGCAGTTCCGACAGGACCAATCAGCCCCAGCATTTT. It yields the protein CASSSDRTNQPQHF.

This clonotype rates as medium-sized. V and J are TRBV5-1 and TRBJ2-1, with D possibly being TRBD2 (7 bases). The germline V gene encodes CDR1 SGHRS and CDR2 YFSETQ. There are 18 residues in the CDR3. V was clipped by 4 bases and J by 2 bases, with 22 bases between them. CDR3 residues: CASSQRAGAPLPYNEQFF. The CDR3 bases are TGCGCCAGCAGCCAAAGGGCGGGGGCCCCACTTCCCTACAATGAGCAGTTCTTC.

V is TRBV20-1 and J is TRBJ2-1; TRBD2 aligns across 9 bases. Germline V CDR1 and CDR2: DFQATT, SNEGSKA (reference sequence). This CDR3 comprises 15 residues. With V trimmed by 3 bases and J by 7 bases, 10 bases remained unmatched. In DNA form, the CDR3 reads TGCAGTGCTAGTAAGGTGGCTAGCGGGACTAATGAGCAGTTCTTC. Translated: CSASKVASGTNEQFF.